Below are 2 T cell receptor beta chains sequenced from a single sample in a study of early T cells in non-severe SARS-CoV-2 infection. TCRdb fed the 5' RACE reads into MiXCR, producing one record per CDR3 protein. This sample has over 50,000 distinct CDR3 sequences, with roughly 8.2% found just once. Input material: whole blood. The receptor set was obtained from an adult who was a healthcare worker with PCR-confirmed SARS-CoV-2 infection or an uninfected control (not recorded which).

This clonotype was detected ten times or more. The CDR3 region has the DNA TGTGCCAGCAGCGTAGAGATGGGCACTGAAGCTTTCTTT. Amino acid sequence: CASSVEMGTEAFF. The chain carries TRBV9 and TRBJ1-1; unclear D gene. Deletions cut 0 bases from V and 4 bases from J, with 7 bases between. Germline V lookup: CDR1 SGDLS, CDR2 YYNGEE. The CDR3 spans 13 residues.

This clonotype was recorded a few times. The V and J genes are TRBV27 and TRBJ1-2; 7 nucleotides align to TRBD1. CDR3 length equals 14 residues. Germline V gene data show CDR1 as MNHEY and CDR2 as SMNVEV (reference sequence). Germline trimming cut 4 bases from V and 3 bases from J; bases unmatched to any gene: 5. CDR3 loop: CASSSRQGYYGYTF. CDR3 coding DNA: TGTGCCAGCAGTTCCAGACAGGGCTACTATGGCTACACCTTC.